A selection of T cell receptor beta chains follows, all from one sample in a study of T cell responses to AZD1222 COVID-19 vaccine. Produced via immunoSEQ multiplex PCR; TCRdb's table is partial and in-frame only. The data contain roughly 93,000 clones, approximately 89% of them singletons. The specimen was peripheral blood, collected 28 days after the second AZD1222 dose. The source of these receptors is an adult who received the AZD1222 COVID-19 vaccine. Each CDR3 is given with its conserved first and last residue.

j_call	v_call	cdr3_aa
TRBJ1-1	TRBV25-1	CASRGGGWTEAFF
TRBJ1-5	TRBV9	CASQYGSNSNQPQHF
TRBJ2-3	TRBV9	CASSETSGVSTDTQYF
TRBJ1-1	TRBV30	CAWTGGDTEAFF
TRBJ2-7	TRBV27	CASSLRQNLAYEQYF
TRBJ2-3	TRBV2	CASSEQGYTDTQYF
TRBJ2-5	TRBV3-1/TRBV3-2	CASSLTLRGGDGETQYF
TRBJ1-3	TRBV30	CAWSGGQGLGNTIYF
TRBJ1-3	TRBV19	CASIGGISGNTIYF
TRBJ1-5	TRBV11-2	CASSLGQDDQPQHF
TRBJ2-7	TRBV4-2	CASSYKELESYEQYF
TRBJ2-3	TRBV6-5	CASSGIRNTQYF
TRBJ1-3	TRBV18	CASSPLTGPGNTIYF
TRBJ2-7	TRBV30	CACDLPGLGGSYEQYF
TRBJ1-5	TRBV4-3	CASSQESGLWPQHF
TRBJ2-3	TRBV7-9	CASSSGGFGDTQYF
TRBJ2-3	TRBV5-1	CASSLGLRGNTDTQYF
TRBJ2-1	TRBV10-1	CASSEGAPEQFF
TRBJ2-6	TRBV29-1	CSVVIRGSGANVLTF
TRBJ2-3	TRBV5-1	CASSLAEGGTDTQYF
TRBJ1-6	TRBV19	CASSIVAPYNSPLHF
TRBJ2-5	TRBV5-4	CASSLRSYGGGKETQYF
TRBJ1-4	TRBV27	CASRTGTPGEKLFF
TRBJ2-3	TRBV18	CASSTGSDTQYF
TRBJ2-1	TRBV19	CASSIQQGAKYNEQFF
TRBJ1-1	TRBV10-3	CAIRGVWQGETEAFF
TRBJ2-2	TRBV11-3	CASSWDSNTGELFF
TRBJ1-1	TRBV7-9	CASSLTGGGTEAFF
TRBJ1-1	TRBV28	CASSLQTGVNTEAFF
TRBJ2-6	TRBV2	CASSGLSGANVLTF
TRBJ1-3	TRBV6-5	CASSLQGASGNTIYF
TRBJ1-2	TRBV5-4	CASSLQDSYGYTF
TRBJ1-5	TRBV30	CAWRMGKVGDGQPQHF
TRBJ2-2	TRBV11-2	CASSLDSDVISAGELFF
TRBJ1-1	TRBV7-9	CASSLDRAAEAFF
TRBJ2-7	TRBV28	CASSARSRNTYEQYF
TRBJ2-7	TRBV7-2	CASSLVGSGSTYEQYF
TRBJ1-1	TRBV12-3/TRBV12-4	CASSLLSTEAFF
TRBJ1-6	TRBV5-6	CASSRQGSNSPLYF
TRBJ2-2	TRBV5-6	CASSLSQGAGYTGELFF
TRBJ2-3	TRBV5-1	CASSLLGGQSTDTQYF
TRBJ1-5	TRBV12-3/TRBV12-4	CASSLGLTQPQHF
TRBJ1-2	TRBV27	CASSLNQATNYGYTF
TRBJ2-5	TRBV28	CASSFFLGTSGVIVQETQYF
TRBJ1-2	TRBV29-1	CSVAGYTF
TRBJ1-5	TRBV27	CASSPPNHRDCNQPQHF